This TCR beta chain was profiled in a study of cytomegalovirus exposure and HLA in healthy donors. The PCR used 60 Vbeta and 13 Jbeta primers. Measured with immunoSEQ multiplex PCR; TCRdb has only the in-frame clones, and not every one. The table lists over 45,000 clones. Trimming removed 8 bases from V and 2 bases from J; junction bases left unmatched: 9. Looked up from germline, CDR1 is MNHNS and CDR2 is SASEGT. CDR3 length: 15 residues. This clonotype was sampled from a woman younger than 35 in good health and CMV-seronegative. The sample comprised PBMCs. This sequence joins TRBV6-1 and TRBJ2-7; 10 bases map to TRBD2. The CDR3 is CASGIAGGPAYEQYF. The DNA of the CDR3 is TGTGCCAGCGGGATAGCGGGAGGACCAGCCTACGAGCAGTACTTC.